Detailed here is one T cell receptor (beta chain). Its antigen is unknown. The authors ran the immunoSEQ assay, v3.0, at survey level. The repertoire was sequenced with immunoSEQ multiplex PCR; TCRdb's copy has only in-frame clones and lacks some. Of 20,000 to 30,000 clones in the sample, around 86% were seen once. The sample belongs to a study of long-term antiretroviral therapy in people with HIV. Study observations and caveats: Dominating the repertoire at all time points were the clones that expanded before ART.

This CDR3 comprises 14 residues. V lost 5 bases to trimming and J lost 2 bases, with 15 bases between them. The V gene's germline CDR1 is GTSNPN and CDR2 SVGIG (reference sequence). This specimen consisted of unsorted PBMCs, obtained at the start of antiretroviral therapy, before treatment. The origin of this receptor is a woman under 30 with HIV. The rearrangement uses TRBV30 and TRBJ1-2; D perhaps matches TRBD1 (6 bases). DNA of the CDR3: TGTGCCTGGGGGGGCGACAGACACAACTATGGCTACACCTTC. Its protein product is CAWGGDRHNYGYTF.